The next 23 T cell receptor beta chains were all read from a single sample in a study of T cell responses to AZD1222 COVID-19 vaccine. Some clones are missing from TCRdb's copy, which holds only in-frame ones; the method was immunoSEQ multiplex PCR. The repertoire holds roughly 90,000 clones, with about 86% as singletons. This specimen was peripheral blood, taken on day 0 of AZD1222 vaccination. The receptors come from an adult in good health.

This clone was counted a few times. This chain uses TRBV5-4 with TRBJ1-2; 8 nucleotides align to TRBD1. This CDR3 comprises 12 residues. CDR1 is SGHNT, CDR2 YYREEE, per germline (reference sequence). Unmatched junction bases numbered 3, after V lost 4 bases and J lost 7 bases. The CDR3 sequence is CASSRTGLGYTF. The DNA for the CDR3 is TGTGCCAGCAGCAGGACAGGGCTTGGCTACACCTTC.

The rearrangement uses TRBV7-2 and TRBJ2-5; 10 bases align to TRBD2. Losses at the gene ends were 0 bases for V and 5 bases for J; bases not matched to a gene: 6. Germline assignment: CDR1 SGHTA and CDR2 FQGNSA. The CDR3 has 16 amino acids. The CDR3 sequence is CASSLAAGGYLETQYF. The CDR3 DNA follows: TGTGCCAGCAGCTTAGCAGCGGGGGGGTACCTGGAGACCCAGTACTTC.

The chain combines TRBV12-3 or TRBV12-4 with TRBJ2-1; perhaps TRBD2 as D (6 bases). This CDR3 is built from 13 residues. The V end was cut by 7 bases, the J end by 9 bases, with 16 bases between. The CDR3, as DNA: TGTGCCAGCACCGTTCTGGGGGGTGGTGAGCAGTTCTTC. It yields the protein CASTVLGGGEQFF.

This chain connects TRBV5-5 to TRBJ1-2; no clear D gene. Between the trimmed V and J ends, which lost 0 bases and 7 bases, there was a span of 10 bases. Germline-derived CDR1 and CDR2 are SGHKS and YYEKEE (reference sequence). The CDR3 extends over 13 amino acids. The CDR3 spells CASSLVAEGGYTF. Here the CDR3 DNA reads TGTGCCAGCAGCTTGGTAGCAGAGGGTGGCTACACCTTC. Based on the CDR3 plus reference TRBV5-5 and TRBJ1-2, the full variable domain is DAGVTQSPTHLIKTRGQQVTLRCSPISGHKSVSWYQQVLGQGPQFIFQYYEKEERGRGNFPDRFSARQFPNYSSELNVNALLLGDSALYLCASSLVAEGGYTFGSGTRLTVV.

The chain joins TRBV24-1 to TRBJ1-5; perhaps TRBD1 as D (5 bases). Trimming stripped 7 bases from V and 3 bases from J, with 15 bases between. In germline, CDR1 is KGHDR, CDR2 SFDVKD. This CDR3 is 15 amino acids long. Here the CDR3 reads CATRSGEGTNQPQHF. CDR3 in DNA: TGTGCCACCAGATCAGGTGAGGGGACCAATCAGCCCCAGCATTTT.

This rearrangement joins TRBV5-5 to TRBJ2-7; 9 bases agree with TRBD2. Germline V gives CDR1 SGHKS, CDR2 YYEKEE (reference sequence). The CDR3 extends over 15 amino acids. J gave up 0 bases and V 1 base, and 2 bases lay outside the gene matches. In DNA, the CDR3 is TGTGCCAGCAGCTTGTTAGCGGGGGACTCCTACGAGCAGTACTTC. Protein sequence: CASSLLAGDSYEQYF.

The chain recombines TRBV28 with TRBJ1-5; D is unclear. V was pared by 2 bases and J by 7 bases, with 6 bases between. The CDR3 contains 12 residues. Germline values: CDR1 MDHEN, CDR2 SYDVKM. The CDR3 region is CASSLNTQPQHF. CDR3 sequence (DNA): TGTGCCAGCAGTTTAAACACACAGCCCCAGCATTTT. The variable domain in full, with the rest retrieved from reference TRBV28 and TRBJ1-5, is DVKVTQSSRYLVKRTGEKVFLECVQDMDHENMFWYRQDPGLGLRLIYFSYDVKMKEKGDIPEGYSVSREKKERFSLILESASTNQTSMYLCASSLNTQPQHFGDGTRLSIL.

The V and J genes are TRBV2 and TRBJ2-7; 8 nucleotides line up with TRBD1. Trimming took 7 bases from V and 4 from J; bases not matched to a gene: 12. This CDR3 contains 15 residues. Germline V gene data show CDR1 as SNHLY and CDR2 as FYNNEI. CDR3 in amino acids: CASTQSRTGTYEQYF. The CDR3 DNA sequence: TGTGCCAGCACTCAGTCCAGGACAGGGACATACGAGCAGTACTTC.

This CDR3 is CASKPSGSSDEQYF. DNA for the CDR3: TGTGCCAGCAAACCAAGCGGGAGTTCCGACGAGCAGTACTTC. This chain connects TRBV7-3 to TRBJ2-7; 8 nucleotides match TRBD2. Looked up from germline, CDR1 is SGHTA and CDR2 is FQGTGA. The junction had 10 bases not matched to a gene; V was cut back by 7 bases and J by 5 bases. This CDR3 is built from 14 residues.

This clone was seen only once. V usage is TRBV5-5 and J usage is TRBJ2-3; tentatively, D is TRBD2 (5 bases). The CDR3 has 15 residues. Trimming removed 6 bases from V and 0 bases from J, with 14 bases in between. CDR1 SGHKS and CDR2 YYEKEE come from the germline V gene (reference sequence). The CDR3 protein is CASIERVGSTDTQYF. The CDR3 coding sequence is TGTGCCAGCATCGAGAGGGTCGGAAGCACAGATACGCAGTATTTT.

The rearrangement joins TRBV12-3 or TRBV12-4 to TRBJ1-4; weak D call: TRBD1 (6 bases). V gave up 6 bases and J gave up 8 bases, with 13 bases separating them. The CDR3 is 13 amino acids. In nucleotides, the CDR3 is TGTGCCAGCAGCCTGGACAGTAGCGAAAAACTGTTTTTT. Translation: CASSLDSSEKLFF.

CDR3 nucleotides: TGTGCCAGCAGCGGGGGGCGGGGTGTGTATATTCACGAGCAGTACTTC. Protein sequence: CASSGGRGVYIHEQYF. V usage is TRBV11-3 and J usage is TRBJ2-7; D could derive from TRBD1 or TRBD2 (6 bases each). Germline values: CDR1 SGHNT, CDR2 YENEEA. Trimming removed 5 bases from V and 5 bases from J, with 22 bases in between. This CDR3 region has 16 residues.

This sequence joins TRBV10-3 and TRBJ2-2, with 11 bases that match TRBD1. In germline, CDR1 is ENHRY, CDR2 SYGVKD. This CDR3 comprises 16 residues. V was clipped by 0 bases and J by 5 bases; unmatched bases: 2. The CDR3 here is CAISESGTGGTGELFF. CDR3 in DNA: TGTGCCATCAGTGAGTCGGGGACAGGGGGTACCGGGGAGCTGTTTTTT.

The chain has TRBV27 and TRBJ2-1; no clear D gene. Deletions cut 5 bases from V and 8 bases from J, with 10 bases between. This CDR3 spans 12 amino acids. Germline-derived CDR1 and CDR2 are MNHEY and SMNVEV (reference sequence). DNA for the CDR3: TGTGCCAGCAGTAATCCGTTAGATGAGCAGTTCTTC. Amino acids: CASSNPLDEQFF.

The rearrangement joins TRBV4-1 to TRBJ2-1; D perhaps matches TRBD2 (6 bases). CDR1 and CDR2 (germline): MGHRA, YSYEKL. The CDR3 is made up of 16 amino acids. V lost 0 bases to trimming and J lost 5 bases, with 14 bases between them. The DNA of the CDR3 is TGCGCCAGCAGCCAAGATCAGGCGGGACGGAACAATGAGCAGTTCTTC. It codes for CASSQDQAGRNNEQFF.

The V gene is TRBV10-3, the J gene TRBJ1-1; 9 bases align to TRBD1. Losses at the gene ends were 10 bases for V and 6 bases for J; bases not matched to a gene: 15. Germline lookup yields CDR1 ENHRY and CDR2 SYGVKD. This CDR3 is built from 15 residues. The CDR3 DNA sequence: TGTGCCACCACGGACAGGGGAGCTTCACACGCTGAAGCTTTCTTT. Encoded protein: CATTDRGASHAEAFF.

This chain links TRBV5-1 with TRBJ2-2; perhaps D is TRBD1 or TRBD2 (6 bases each). CDR1 SGHRS and CDR2 YFSETQ come from the germline V gene. The V and J ends lost 3 bases and 1 base respectively, with 19 bases between them. The CDR3 runs to 18 residues. The CDR3, as DNA: TGCGCCAGCAGCTCCTCCAAGGGGGTTAGCGGGAACACCGGGGAGCTGTTTTTT. This codes for CASSSSKGVSGNTGELFF.

The chain links TRBV5-8 to TRBJ2-7; 9 nucleotides align to TRBD1. The CDR3 sequence is 15 residues long. Germline V lookup: CDR1 SGHTS, CDR2 YDEGEE. The ends lost 1 base at V and 3 bases at J; junction bases unmatched: 5. CDR3 sequence: CASSLTGGYFYEQYF. CDR3 in DNA: TGTGCCAGCAGCTTGACAGGGGGCTATTTCTACGAGCAGTACTTC.

The chain joins TRBV6-5 to TRBJ1-5, with TRBD1 as a possible D gene (5 bases). V shed 6 bases and J shed 11 bases, with 23 bases lying between them. The CDR3 contains 15 residues. Looked up from germline, CDR1 is MNHEY and CDR2 is SVGAGI. The CDR3 spells CASSDTGLGVVAQHF. CDR3 sequence (DNA): TGTGCCAGCAGCGACACAGGACTCGGGGTAGTAGCCCAGCATTTT.

The chain links TRBV7-9 to TRBJ2-7; D is unclear. Trimming left V 3 bases short and J 2 bases short, with 11 bases between. This CDR3 spans 14 amino acids. The germline V gene has CDR1 SEHNR and CDR2 FQNEAQ (reference sequence). CDR3 residues: CASSFSGSAYEQYF. The CDR3 DNA reads as TGTGCCAGCAGCTTTTCCGGTTCTGCCTACGAGCAGTACTTC.

V usage is TRBV19 and J usage is TRBJ2-7; D remains ambiguous. There are 14 residues in the CDR3. CDR1 and CDR2 from the germline V gene are LNHDA and SQIVND (reference sequence). V dropped 3 bases and J dropped 6 bases, with 15 bases sitting between them. CDR3 in DNA: TGTGCCAGTAGTATCCTTCCCCTCGTGGGCGAGCAGTACTTC. Protein sequence: CASSILPLVGEQYF. Drawing the rest from reference TRBV19 and TRBJ2-7, the complete variable domain is DGGITQSPKYLFRKEGQNVTLSCEQNLNHDAMYWYRQDPGQGLRLIYYSQIVNDFQKGDIAEGYSVSREKKESFPLTVTSAQKNPTAFYLCASSILPLVGEQYFGPGTRLTVT.

The chain carries TRBV5-1 and TRBJ2-3; 7 bases are a match to TRBD1. In germline, CDR1 is SGHRS, CDR2 YFSETQ. The CDR3 consists of 13 residues. Losses at the gene ends were 7 bases for V and 5 bases for J; bases not matched to a gene: 7. The CDR3 region has the DNA TGCGCCAGCGGACAGGACCCGGGAGATACGCAGTATTTT. Protein: CASGQDPGDTQYF.

This clone was counted a single time. This chain uses TRBV6-5 with TRBJ2-4; D remains unclear. Trimming cost V 2 bases and J 0 bases, with 8 bases left between them. Germline V gene lookup returns CDR1 MNHEY and CDR2 SVGAGI. The length of the CDR3 is 15 residues. CDR3 in amino acids: CASSYETIAKNIQYF. CDR3 coding DNA: TGTGCCAGCAGTTACGAAACAATAGCCAAAAACATTCAGTACTTC.